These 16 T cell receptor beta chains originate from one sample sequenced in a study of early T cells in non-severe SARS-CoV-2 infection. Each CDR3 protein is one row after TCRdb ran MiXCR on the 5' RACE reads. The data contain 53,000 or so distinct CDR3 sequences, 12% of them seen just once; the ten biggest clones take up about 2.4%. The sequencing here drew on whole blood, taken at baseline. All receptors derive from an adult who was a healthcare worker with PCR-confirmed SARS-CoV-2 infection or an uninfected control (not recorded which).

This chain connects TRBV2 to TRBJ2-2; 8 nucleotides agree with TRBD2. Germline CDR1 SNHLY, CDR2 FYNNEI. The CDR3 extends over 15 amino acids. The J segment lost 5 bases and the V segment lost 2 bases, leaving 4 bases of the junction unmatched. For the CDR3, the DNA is TGTGCCAGCAGTGAAACTAGCGGTTATACCGGGGAGCTGTTTTTT. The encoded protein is CASSETSGYTGELFF. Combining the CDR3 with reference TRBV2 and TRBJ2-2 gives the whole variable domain EPEVTQTPSHQVTQMGQEVILRCVPISNHLYFYWYRQILGQKVEFLVSFYNNEISEKSEIFDDQFSVERPDGSNFTLKIRSTKLEDSAMYFCASSETSGYTGELFFGEGSRLTVL.

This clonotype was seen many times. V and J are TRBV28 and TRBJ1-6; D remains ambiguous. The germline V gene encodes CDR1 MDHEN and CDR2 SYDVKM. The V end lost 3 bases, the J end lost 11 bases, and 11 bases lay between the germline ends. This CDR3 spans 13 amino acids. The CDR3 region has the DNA TGTGCCAGCAGTTTCAGCGCCTGGGCACCCCTCCACTTT. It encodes CASSFSAWAPLHF. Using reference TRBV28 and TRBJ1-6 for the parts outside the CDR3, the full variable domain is DVKVTQSSRYLVKRTGEKVFLECVQDMDHENMFWYRQDPGLGLRLIYFSYDVKMKEKGDIPEGYSVSREKKERFSLILESASTNQTSMYLCASSFSAWAPLHFGNGTRLTVT.

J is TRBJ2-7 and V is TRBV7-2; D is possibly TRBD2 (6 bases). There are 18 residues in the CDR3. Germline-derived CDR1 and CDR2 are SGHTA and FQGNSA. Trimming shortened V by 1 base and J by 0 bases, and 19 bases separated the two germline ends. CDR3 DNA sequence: TGTGCCAGCAGCTTAGGGCCCCCGGTAGGAGGGAGCTCCTACGAGCAGTACTTC. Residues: CASSLGPPVGGSSYEQYF. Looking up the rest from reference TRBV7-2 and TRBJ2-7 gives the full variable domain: GAGVSQSPSNKVTEKGKDVELRCDPISGHTALYWYRQSLGQGLEFLIYFQGNSAPDKSGLPSDRFSAERTGGSVSTLTIQRTQQEDSAVYLCASSLGPPVGGSSYEQYFGPGTRLTVT.

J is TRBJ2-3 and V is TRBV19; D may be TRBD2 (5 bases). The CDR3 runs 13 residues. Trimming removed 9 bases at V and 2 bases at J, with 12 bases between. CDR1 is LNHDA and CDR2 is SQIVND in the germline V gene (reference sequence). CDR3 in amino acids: CASNSGFTDTQYF. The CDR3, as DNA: TGTGCCAGCAATTCGGGGTTCACAGATACGCAGTATTTT.

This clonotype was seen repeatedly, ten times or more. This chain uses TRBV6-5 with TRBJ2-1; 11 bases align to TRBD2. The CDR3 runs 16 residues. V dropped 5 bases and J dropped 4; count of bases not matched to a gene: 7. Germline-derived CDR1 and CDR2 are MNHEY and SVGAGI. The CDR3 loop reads CASSTAGTSGYNEQFF. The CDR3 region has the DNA TGTGCCAGCAGTACGGCCGGGACTAGCGGATACAATGAGCAGTTCTTC.

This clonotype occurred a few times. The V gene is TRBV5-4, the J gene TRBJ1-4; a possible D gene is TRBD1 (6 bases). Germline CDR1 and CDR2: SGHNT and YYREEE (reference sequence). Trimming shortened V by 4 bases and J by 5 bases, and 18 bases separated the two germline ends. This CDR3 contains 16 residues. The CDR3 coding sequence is TGTGCCAGCAGCCCTACCGGGGGCGCGGGCAATGAAAAACTGTTTTTT. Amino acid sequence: CASSPTGGAGNEKLFF. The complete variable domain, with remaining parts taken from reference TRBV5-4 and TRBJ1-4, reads ETGVTQSPTHLIKTRGQQVTLRCSSQSGHNTVSWYQQALGQGPQFIFQYYREEENGRGNFPPRFSGLQFPNYSSELNVNALELDDSALYLCASSPTGGAGNEKLFFGSGTQLSVL.

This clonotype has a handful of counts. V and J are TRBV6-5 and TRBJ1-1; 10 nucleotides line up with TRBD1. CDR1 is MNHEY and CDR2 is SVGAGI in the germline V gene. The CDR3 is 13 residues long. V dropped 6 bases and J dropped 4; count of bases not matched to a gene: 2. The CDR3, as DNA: TGTGCCAGCAGAGGGACAGGGGCCACTGAAGCTTTCTTT. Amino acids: CASRGTGATEAFF.

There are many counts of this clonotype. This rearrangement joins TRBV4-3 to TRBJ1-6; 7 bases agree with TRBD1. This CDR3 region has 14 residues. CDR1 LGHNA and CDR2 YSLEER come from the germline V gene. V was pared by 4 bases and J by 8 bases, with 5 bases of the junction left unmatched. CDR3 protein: CASSPRGSDSPLHF. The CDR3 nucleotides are TGCGCCAGCAGCCCCAGGGGGTCAGATTCACCCCTCCACTTT.

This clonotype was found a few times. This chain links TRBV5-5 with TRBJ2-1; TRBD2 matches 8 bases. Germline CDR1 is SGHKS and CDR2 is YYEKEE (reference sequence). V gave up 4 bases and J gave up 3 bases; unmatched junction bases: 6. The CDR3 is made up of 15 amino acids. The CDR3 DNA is TGTGCCAGCAGCCGTAGCGGGACAAGCTACAATGAGCAGTTCTTC. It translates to CASSRSGTSYNEQFF. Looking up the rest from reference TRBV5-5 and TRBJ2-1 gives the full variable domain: DAGVTQSPTHLIKTRGQQVTLRCSPISGHKSVSWYQQVLGQGPQFIFQYYEKEERGRGNFPDRFSARQFPNYSSELNVNALLLGDSALYLCASSRSGTSYNEQFFGPGTRLTVL.

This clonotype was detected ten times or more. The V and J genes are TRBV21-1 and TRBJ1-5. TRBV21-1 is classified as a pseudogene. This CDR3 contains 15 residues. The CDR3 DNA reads TGTGCCAGCAACATAGGACCCTTTATCCCCCAGCCCCAGCATTTT. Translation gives CASNIGPFIPQPQHF.

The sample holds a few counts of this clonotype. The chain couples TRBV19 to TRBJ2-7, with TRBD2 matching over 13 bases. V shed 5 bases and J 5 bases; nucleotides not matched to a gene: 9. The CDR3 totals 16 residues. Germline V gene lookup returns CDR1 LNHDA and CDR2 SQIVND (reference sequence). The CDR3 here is CASSGGLAGPSDEQYF. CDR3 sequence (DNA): TGTGCCAGTAGTGGGGGACTAGCGGGGCCGAGCGACGAGCAGTACTTC.

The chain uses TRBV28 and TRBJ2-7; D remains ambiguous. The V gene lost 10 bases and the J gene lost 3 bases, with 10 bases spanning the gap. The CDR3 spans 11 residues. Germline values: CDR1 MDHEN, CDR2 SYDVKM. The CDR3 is CATSYYYEQYF. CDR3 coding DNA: TGTGCCACCTCCTATTACTACGAGCAGTACTTC. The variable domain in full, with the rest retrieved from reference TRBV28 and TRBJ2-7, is DVKVTQSSRYLVKRTGEKVFLECVQDMDHENMFWYRQDPGLGLRLIYFSYDVKMKEKGDIPEGYSVSREKKERFSLILESASTNQTSMYLCATSYYYEQYFGPGTRLTVT.

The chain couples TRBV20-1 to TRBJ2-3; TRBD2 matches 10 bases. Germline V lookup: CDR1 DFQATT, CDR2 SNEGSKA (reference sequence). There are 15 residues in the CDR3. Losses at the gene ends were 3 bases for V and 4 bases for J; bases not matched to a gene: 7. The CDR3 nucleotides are TGCAGTGCTAGCCCCGGGACTAGCGTCTCAGATACGCAGTATTTT. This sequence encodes CSASPGTSVSDTQYF.

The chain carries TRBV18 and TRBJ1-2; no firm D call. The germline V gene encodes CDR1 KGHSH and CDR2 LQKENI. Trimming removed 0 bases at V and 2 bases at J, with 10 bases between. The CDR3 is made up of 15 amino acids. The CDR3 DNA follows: TGTGCCAGCTCACCACCGATGGGAAGCAACTATGGCTACACCTTC. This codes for CASSPPMGSNYGYTF.

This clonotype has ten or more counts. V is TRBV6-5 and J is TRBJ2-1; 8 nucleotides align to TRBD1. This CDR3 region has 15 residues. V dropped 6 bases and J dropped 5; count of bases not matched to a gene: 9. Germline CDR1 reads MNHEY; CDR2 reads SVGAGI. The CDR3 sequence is CASSLGQGGHNEQFF. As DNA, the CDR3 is TGTGCCAGCAGCCTCGGACAGGGTGGCCACAATGAGCAGTTCTTC.

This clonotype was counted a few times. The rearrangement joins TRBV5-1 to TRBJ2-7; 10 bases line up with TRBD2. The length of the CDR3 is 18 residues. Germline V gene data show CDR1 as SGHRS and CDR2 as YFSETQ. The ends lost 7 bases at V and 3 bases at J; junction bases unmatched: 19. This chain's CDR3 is CASDRAGLAGAPHYEQYF. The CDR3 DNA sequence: TGCGCCAGCGATAGGGCGGGGCTAGCGGGAGCACCTCACTACGAGCAGTACTTC. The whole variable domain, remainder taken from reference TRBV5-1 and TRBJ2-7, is KAGVTQTPRYLIKTRGQQVTLSCSPISGHRSVSWYQQTPGQGLQFLFEYFSETQRNKGNFPGRFSGRQFSNSRSEMNVSTLELGDSALYLCASDRAGLAGAPHYEQYFGPGTRLTVT.